This TCR beta chain was profiled in a study of CD8 T cells in ankylosing spondylitis. Notes on the study in general: In ankylosing spondylitis blood, a motif of eight highly homologous TCR beta variants appeared characteristic. Matched ankylosing spondylitis synovial fluid reportedly contained a significantly enriched population of disease-linked clones. Researchers report that disease-linked clones proved CD8+ and relatively rare in peripheral blood.

Germline values: CDR1 SGHTA, CDR2 FQGNSA. This CDR3 region has 13 residues. Trimming cost V 8 bases and J 5 bases, with 13 bases left between them. With respect to this clonotype: Its antigen remains unknown.

Libraries of TCR beta came from quantitative 5'-RACE with molecular barcodes. TCRdb re-called the 5' RACE reads with MiXCR, one entry per CDR3 protein. Among fewer than 550,000 distinct CDR3 sequences listed, 5.3% were seen once. Material for sequencing was blood, either unsorted or a sorted T cell fraction (not recorded which). This TCR came from a male donor with ankylosing spondylitis. The chain employs TRBV7-2 and TRBJ2-1; the D is unclear. Here the CDR3 reads CASGVAGNNEQFF. The CDR3, as DNA: TGTGCCAGCGGAGTGGCCGGCAACAATGAGCAGTTCTTC. Full variable domain (rest looked up from reference TRBV7-2 and TRBJ2-1): GAGVSQSPSNKVTEKGKDVELRCDPISGHTALYWYRQSLGQGLEFLIYFQGNSAPDKSGLPSDRFSAERTGGSVSTLTIQRTQQEDSAVYLCASGVAGNNEQFFGPGTRLTVL.